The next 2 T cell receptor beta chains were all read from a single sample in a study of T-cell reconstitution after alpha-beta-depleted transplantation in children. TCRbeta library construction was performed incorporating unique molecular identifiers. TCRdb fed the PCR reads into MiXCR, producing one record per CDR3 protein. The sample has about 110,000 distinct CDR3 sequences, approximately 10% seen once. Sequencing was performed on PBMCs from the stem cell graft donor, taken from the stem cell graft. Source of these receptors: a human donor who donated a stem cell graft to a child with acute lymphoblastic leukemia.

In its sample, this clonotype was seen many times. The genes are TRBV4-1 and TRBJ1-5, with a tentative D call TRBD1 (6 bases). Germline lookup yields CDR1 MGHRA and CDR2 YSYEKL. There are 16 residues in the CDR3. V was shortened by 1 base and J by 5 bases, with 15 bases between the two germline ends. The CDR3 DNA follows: TGCGCCAGCAGCCAAGTAGGGCAGGGGTCCGATCAGCCCCAGCATTTT. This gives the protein CASSQVGQGSDQPQHF.

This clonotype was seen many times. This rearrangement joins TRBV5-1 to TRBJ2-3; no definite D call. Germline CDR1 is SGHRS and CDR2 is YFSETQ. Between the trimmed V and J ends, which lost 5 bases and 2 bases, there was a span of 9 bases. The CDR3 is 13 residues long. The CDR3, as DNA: TGCGCCAGCAGTTGGTCTTCCACAGATACGCAGTATTTT. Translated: CASSWSSTDTQYF. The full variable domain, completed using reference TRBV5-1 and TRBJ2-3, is KAGVTQTPRYLIKTRGQQVTLSCSPISGHRSVSWYQQTPGQGLQFLFEYFSETQRNKGNFPGRFSGRQFSNSRSEMNVSTLELGDSALYLCASSWSSTDTQYFGPGTRLTVL.